Following are 4 T cell receptor beta chains from one sample sequenced in a study of response to subunit inactivated influenza vaccine (dated by TCRdb to 2017 to 2018). The library was made by RT-PCR. The instrument was an Illumina HiSeq 2500. TCRdb reprocessed the public reads (quality trimming at Q25 with fastp, clone calling with MiXCR) and kept in-frame beta chains. Every entry covers one CDR3 protein and lists the most common genes and DNA from its rows. This sample lists about 300,000 distinct CDR3 sequences; 21% were detected once. The top ten constitute roughly 10% of the sample. The sequencing used PBMCs from blood, collected roughly 20 months after vaccination. Receptor source: a man aged 50-75 years who received an inactivated influenza vaccine. Donor details come from another sample of the same person, matched by shared clones.

The chain recombines TRBV18 with TRBJ2-3; weak D call: TRBD2 (5 bases). Germline CDR1 KGHSH, CDR2 LQKENI. The CDR3 is 15 amino acids. V was clipped by 6 bases and J by 1 base, with 14 bases between them. CDR3: CASSPLGRRTDTQYF. In DNA form, the CDR3 reads TGTGCCAGCTCCCCCTTGGGGAGACGCACAGATACGCAGTATTTT.

This clonotype has just a few counts. The chain links TRBV11-2 to TRBJ1-2; no reliable D call. The CDR3 is 12 residues long. Germline V gene data show CDR1 as SGHAT and CDR2 as FQNNGV. Trimming stripped 5 bases from V and 8 bases from J, with 12 bases between. The CDR3 DNA reads TGTGCCAGCAGCAGCTACAGTATGGGCTACACCTTC. Residues: CASSSYSMGYTF.

The genes are TRBV2 and TRBJ2-7; 10 bases are a match to TRBD2. From germline, CDR1 is SNHLY and CDR2 FYNNEI. The CDR3 runs 13 residues. V lost 6 bases, J lost 6 bases, and 5 bases stayed unmatched. The CDR3 loop is CASRGLAGGEQYF. For the CDR3, the DNA is TGTGCCAGCAGAGGTTTAGCGGGAGGCGAGCAGTACTTC.

The J gene is TRBJ1-3, the V gene TRBV9; TRBD1 agrees at 8 bases. V trimming: 0 bases; J trimming: 0 bases; junction bases outside the gene matches: 20. The CDR3 is 22 residues long. The germline CDR1 and CDR2 sequences are SGDLS and YYNGEE. CDR3 loop: CASSVDPPDGARGPSSGNTIYF. The CDR3 coding sequence is TGTGCCAGCAGCGTAGACCCCCCGGACGGAGCCAGGGGGCCAAGCTCTGGAAACACCATATATTTT.